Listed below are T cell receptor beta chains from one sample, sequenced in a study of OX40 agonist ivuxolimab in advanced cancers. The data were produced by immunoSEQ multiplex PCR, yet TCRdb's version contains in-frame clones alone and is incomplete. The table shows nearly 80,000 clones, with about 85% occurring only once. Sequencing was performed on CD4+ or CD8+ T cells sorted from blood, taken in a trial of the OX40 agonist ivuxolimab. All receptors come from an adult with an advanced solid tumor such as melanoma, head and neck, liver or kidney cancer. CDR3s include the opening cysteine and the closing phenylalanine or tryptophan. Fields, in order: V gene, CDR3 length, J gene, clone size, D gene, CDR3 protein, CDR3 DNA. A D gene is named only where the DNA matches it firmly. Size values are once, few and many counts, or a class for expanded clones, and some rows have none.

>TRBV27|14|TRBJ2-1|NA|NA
CASSLWGPLNEQFF
TGTGCCAGCAGTTTATGGGGGCCTTTAAATGAGCAGTTCTTC
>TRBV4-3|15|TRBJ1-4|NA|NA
CASSLFSASGEKLFF
TGCGCCAGCAGCCTCTTCTCCGCTAGCGGGGAAAAACTGTTTTTT
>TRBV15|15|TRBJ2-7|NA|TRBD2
CATSSTSGVAYEQYF
TGTGCCACCAGCAGCACTAGCGGGGTCGCGTACGAGCAGTACTTC
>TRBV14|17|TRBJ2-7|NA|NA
CASSPKSPEGLTGEQYF
TGTGCCAGCAGCCCGAAAAGCCCGGAGGGACTGACGGGTGAGCAGTACTTC
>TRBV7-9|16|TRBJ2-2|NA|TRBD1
CASSLGQGANTGELFF
TGTGCCAGCAGCTTAGGGCAGGGGGCGAACACCGGGGAGCTGTTTTTT
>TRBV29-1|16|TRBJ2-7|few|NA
CSVAPWGRGRGGEQYF
TGCAGCGTTGCCCCTTGGGGGAGGGGGCGCGGGGGCGAGCAGTACTTC
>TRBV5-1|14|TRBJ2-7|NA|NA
CASSLDGRPYEQYF
TGCGCCAGCAGCTTGGATGGACGGCCCTACGAGCAGTACTTC
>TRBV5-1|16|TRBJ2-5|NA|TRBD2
CASSAIGGRARETQYF
TGCGCCAGCAGTGCCATTGGCGGGAGGGCGCGGGAGACCCAGTACTTC
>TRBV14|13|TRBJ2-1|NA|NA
CASSTGRGNEQFF
TGTGCCAGCAGCACGGGACGAGGCAATGAGCAGTTCTTC
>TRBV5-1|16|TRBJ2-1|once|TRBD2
CASSELLAVSSNEQFF
TGCGCCAGCAGCGAGCTACTAGCGGTATCATCCAATGAGCAGTTCTTC
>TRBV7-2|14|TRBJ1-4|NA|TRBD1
CASSFDRGDEKLFF
TGTGCCAGCAGCTTTGACAGGGGGGATGAAAAACTGTTTTTT
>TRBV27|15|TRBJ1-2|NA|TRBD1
CASRTGTEDFNGYTF
TGTGCCAGCAGGACCGGGACAGAAGATTTTAATGGCTACACCTTC
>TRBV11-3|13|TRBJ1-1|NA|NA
CASSPRTAPDAFF
TGTGCCAGCAGCCCCAGGACAGCGCCTGACGCTTTCTTT
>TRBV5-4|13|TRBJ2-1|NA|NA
CASSFRATNEQFF
TGTGCCAGCAGCTTCAGGGCCACGAATGAGCAGTTCTTC
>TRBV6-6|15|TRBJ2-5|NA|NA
CASSFGVRSGETQYF
TGTGCCAGCAGTTTTGGCGTGCGCAGTGGGGAGACCCAGTACTTC
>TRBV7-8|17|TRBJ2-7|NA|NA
CASSLRLNRAQKYEQYF
TGTGCCAGCAGCTTACGACTGAATAGGGCCCAGAAATACGAGCAGTACTTC
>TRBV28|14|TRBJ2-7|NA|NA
CASSLWAEPYEQYF
TGTGCCAGCAGCCTATGGGCAGAACCCTACGAGCAGTACTTC
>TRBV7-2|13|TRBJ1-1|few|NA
CASSLQSNTEAFF
TGTGCCAGCAGCCTACAATCAAACACTGAAGCTTTCTTT
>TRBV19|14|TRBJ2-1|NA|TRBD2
CASSHLWEGNEQFF
TGTGCCAGTAGTCACCTGTGGGAGGGAAATGAGCAGTTCTTC
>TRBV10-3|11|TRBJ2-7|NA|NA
CAISDGGEQYF
TGTGCCATCAGTGATGGGGGAGAGCAGTACTTC
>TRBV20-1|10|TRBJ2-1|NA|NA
CSARGVLQFF
TGCAGTGCTAGGGGGGTCTTGCAGTTCTTC
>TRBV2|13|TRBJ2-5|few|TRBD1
CASRGDRGETQYF
TGTGCCAGCCGGGGGGACAGGGGAGAGACCCAGTACTTC
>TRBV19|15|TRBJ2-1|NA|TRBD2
CASMGIAGAYNEQFF
TGTGCCAGTATGGGGATAGCGGGAGCCTACAATGAGCAGTTCTTC
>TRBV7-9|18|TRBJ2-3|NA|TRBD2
CASSLLAGVLRRADTQYF
TGTGCCAGCAGCCTTCTAGCGGGGGTGCTCCGCCGGGCAGATACGCAGTATTTT
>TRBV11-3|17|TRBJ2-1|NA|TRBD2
CASSLDRAGGFHNEQFF
TGTGCCAGCAGCTTAGATCGCGCGGGAGGGTTCCACAATGAGCAGTTCTTC
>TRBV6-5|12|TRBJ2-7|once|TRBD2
CASTNGRHEQYF
TGTGCCAGCACGAACGGGAGGCACGAGCAGTACTTC
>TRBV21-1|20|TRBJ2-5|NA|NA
CASSKGGLYPGQGVGETQYF
TGTGCCAGCAGCAAAGGGGGTTTATATCCGGGACAGGGTGTCGGAGAGACCCAGTACTTC
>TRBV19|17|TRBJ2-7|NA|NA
CASSIGLVGRATYEQYF
TGTGCCAGTAGTATTGGTCTCGTCGGCAGGGCAACCTACGAGCAGTACTTC
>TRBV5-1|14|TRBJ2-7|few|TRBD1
CASSLRDRTYEQYF
TGCGCCAGCAGCTTGCGGGACAGAACCTACGAGCAGTACTTC
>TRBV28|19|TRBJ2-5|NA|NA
CASSPRGLRGSFFKETQYF
TGTGCCAGCAGTCCCAGGGGCTTGCGCGGGAGTTTTTTTAAAGAGACCCAGTACTTC
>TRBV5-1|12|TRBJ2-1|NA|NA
CASSFGYNEQFF
TGCGCCAGCAGCTTCGGATACAATGAGCAGTTCTTC
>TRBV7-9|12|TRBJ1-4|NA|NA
CASSFLSEKLFF
TGTGCCAGCAGCTTCCTTAGTGAAAAACTGTTTTTT
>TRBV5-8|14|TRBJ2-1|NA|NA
CASSLGGPTNEQFF
TGTGCCAGCAGCTTAGGGGGGCCTACAAATGAGCAGTTCTTC
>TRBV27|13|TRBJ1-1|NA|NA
CASSFRGAPEAFF
TGTGCCAGCAGTTTCCGCGGAGCCCCTGAAGCTTTCTTT
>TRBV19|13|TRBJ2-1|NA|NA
CASSIAEGNEQFF
TGTGCCAGTAGTATAGCGGAAGGCAATGAGCAGTTCTTC
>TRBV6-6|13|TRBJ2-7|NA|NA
CASSPSSYYEQYF
TGTGCCAGCAGTCCCAGCAGCTACTACGAGCAGTACTTC
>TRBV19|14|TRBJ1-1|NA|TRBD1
CASSNRDRGLEAFF
TGTGCCAGTAGTAACCGGGACAGGGGGTTAGAAGCTTTCTTT
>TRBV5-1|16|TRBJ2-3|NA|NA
CASTGQVEFPPDTQYF
TGCGCCAGCACGGGACAAGTCGAGTTTCCCCCAGATACGCAGTATTTT
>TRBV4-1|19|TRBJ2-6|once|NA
CASSQGLLVRPGGANVLTF
TGCGCCAGCAGCCAAGGACTGCTCGTGCGGCCGGGTGGGGCCAACGTCCTGACTTTC
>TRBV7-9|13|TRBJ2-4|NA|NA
CASSLRTGDIQYF
TGTGCCAGCAGCTTGAGGACTGGAGACATTCAGTACTTC
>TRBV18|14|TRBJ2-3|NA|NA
CASSPPTRTDTQYF
TGTGCCAGCTCACCACCGACTCGCACAGATACGCAGTATTTT
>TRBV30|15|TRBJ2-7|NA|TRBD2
CAWNKVSGRVDEQYF
TGTGCCTGGAATAAGGTTAGCGGGAGGGTTGACGAGCAGTACTTC
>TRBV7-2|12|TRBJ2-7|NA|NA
CASSTGSYEQYF
TGTGCCAGCAGCACCGGTAGCTACGAGCAGTACTTC
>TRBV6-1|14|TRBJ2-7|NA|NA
CASSEPWQTYEQYF
TGTGCCAGCAGTGAACCGTGGCAGACCTACGAGCAGTACTTC
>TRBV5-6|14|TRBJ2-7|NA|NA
CASSSGRETYEQYF
TGTGCCAGCAGCTCGGGAAGGGAGACCTACGAGCAGTACTTC
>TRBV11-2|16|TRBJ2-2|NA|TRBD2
CASNSREGLNTGELFF
TGTGCCAGCAACTCTCGGGAGGGCCTAAACACCGGGGAGCTGTTTTTT
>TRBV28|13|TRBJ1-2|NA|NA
CASSLTAIYGYTF
TGTGCCAGCAGTTTGACAGCCATTTATGGCTACACCTTC
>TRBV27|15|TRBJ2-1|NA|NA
CASSLFPVPYNEQFF
TGTGCCAGCAGTTTATTTCCCGTACCATACAATGAGCAGTTCTTC
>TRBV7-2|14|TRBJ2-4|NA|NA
CASSLTGAKNIQYF
TGTGCCAGCAGCTTAACAGGGGCCAAAAACATTCAGTACTTC
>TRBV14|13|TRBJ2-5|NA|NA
CASSHQRGETQYF
TGTGCCAGCAGCCACCAAAGGGGGGAGACCCAGTACTTC